This T cell receptor (beta chain) was identified during a study of cytomegalovirus exposure and HLA in healthy donors. Findings and caveats of the study: Earlier results showed most TCR beta V segments being productive about 90% or about 30% of the time.

V gave up 0 bases and J gave up 4 bases, with 9 bases separating them. Per germline, CDR1 LNHNV and CDR2 YYDKDF (reference sequence). The CDR3 is 14 amino acids. The PCR used 60 Vbeta and 13 Jbeta primers. Sequencing was performed with immunoSEQ multiplex PCR; in TCRdb, only in-frame clones are kept and a portion is missing. This sample has fewer than 200,000 clones; around 84% occur once, and the top ten carry less than 2%. This clone was seen a handful of times. The antigen is unknown. The source is a woman between 18 and 30 years old in good health and CMV-seronegative. The source material was PBMCs. The J gene is TRBJ1-2, the V gene TRBV15; maybe TRBD1 (5 bases). The CDR3 here is CATSRDPDSYGYTF. The CDR3 region has the DNA TGTGCCACCAGCAGAGATCCAGACAGCTATGGCTACACCTTC.